Each of the 14 T cell receptor beta chains below was sequenced from the same sample in a study of neurological immune-mediated disorders. TCRdb passed the 5' RACE reads through MiXCR, listing each CDR3 protein once. Here the sample spans tens of thousands of distinct CDR3 sequences, around 3.1% being singletons. Sequencing was carried out using PBMCs. Receptor source: a man between 35 and 55 years old with multiple sclerosis.

This clonotype turned up a few times. J is TRBJ2-6 and V is TRBV12-3 or TRBV12-4; 7 bases align to TRBD2. Trimming removed 8 bases from V and 2 bases from J; junction bases left unmatched: 0. The CDR3 has 13 residues. In DNA, the CDR3 is TGTGCCAGCGGGGGGGCTGGGGCCAACGTCCTGACTTTC. Protein: CASGGAGANVLTF.

The table lists this clonotype with many counts. The chain recombines TRBV20-1 with TRBJ2-1, with D uncertain. The V gene's germline CDR1 is DFQATT and CDR2 SNEGSKA (reference sequence). The CDR3 spans 10 residues. The CDR3 DNA reads TGCAGCCCTTATAGGAATGAGCAGTTCTTC. Its protein is CSPYRNEQFF.

This clonotype has ten or more counts. The chain employs TRBV19 and TRBJ2-2; a weak D match, TRBD1 (6 bases). Trimming shortened V by 8 bases and J by 5 bases, and 15 bases separated the two germline ends. CDR1 is LNHDA, CDR2 SQIVND, per germline (reference sequence). CDR3 size: 14 residues. The CDR3 spells CASAPQGRTGELFF. The CDR3 nucleotides are TGTGCCAGTGCCCCACAGGGAAGGACCGGGGAGCTGTTTTTT.

This clonotype appeared a few times. V gene TRBV10-3 combines with J gene TRBJ1-5; a possible D gene is TRBD1 (5 bases). V was clipped by 7 bases and J by 1 base, with 11 bases between them. Looked up from germline, CDR1 is ENHRY and CDR2 is SYGVKD. The CDR3 totals 14 residues. CDR3 sequence: CAIKGEVSNQPQHF. CDR3 nucleotide sequence: TGTGCCATCAAAGGGGAAGTGAGCAATCAGCCCCAGCATTTT.

This clonotype turned up a few times. A much more abundant neighbour one base away suggests this may be a read error. The chain is built from TRBV6-6 and TRBJ1-5; a weak D match, TRBD1 (5 bases). Germline V gives CDR1 MNHNY, CDR2 SVGAGI (reference sequence). The CDR3 consists of 17 residues. This CDR3 is CASSYSIGAGLGQPQNF. The CDR3 coding sequence is TGTGCCAGCAGTTACTCGATAGGGGCAGGGTTAGGTCAGCCCCAGAATTTT.

This clonotype has at least ten counts. The chain uses TRBV2 and TRBJ1-5; possible D gene TRBD1, 6 bases. Trimming removed 11 bases at V and 4 bases at J, with 15 bases between. Germline CDR1 is SNHLY and CDR2 is FYNNEI. This CDR3 has 13 residues. CDR3 bases: TGTGCCGGAACCAGGGGAGTGAATCAGCCCCAGCATTTT. Protein: CAGTRGVNQPQHF.

This clonotype occurred many times. This chain links TRBV12-3 or TRBV12-4 with TRBJ2-4; 9 bases match TRBD1. V shed 2 bases, J shed 1 base, and the junction held 3 bases outside the gene matches. The CDR3 has 16 residues. CDR3 nucleotides: TGTGCCAGCAGTTTATACAGGGGGCATGCCAAAAACATTCAGTACTTC. It encodes CASSLYRGHAKNIQYF.

This clonotype was seen many times. This rearrangement joins TRBV20-1 to TRBJ2-1; D remains ambiguous. The germline V gene encodes CDR1 DFQATT and CDR2 SNEGSKA (reference sequence). Trimming cost V 0 bases and J 2 bases, with 14 bases left between them. The CDR3 has 16 amino acids. The CDR3 is CSAREQVRTAYNEQFF. CDR3 bases: TGCAGTGCTAGAGAGCAGGTTCGTACAGCCTACAATGAGCAGTTCTTC.

This clonotype was seen ten or more times. The chain joins TRBV7-9 to TRBJ2-1, with D unresolved. The ends were cut back, 4 bases at V and 10 bases at J, with 8 bases in the middle. This CDR3 is 11 amino acids long. Germline V gene lookup returns CDR1 SEHNR and CDR2 FQNEAQ (reference sequence). The CDR3, as DNA: TGTGCCAGCAGCTCCGGCCTGGAGCAGTTCTTC. Its protein is CASSSGLEQFF.

This clonotype was counted ten times or more. CDR3 loop: CASSPPGHEQYF. The CDR3 DNA sequence: TGTGCCAGCAGCCCCCCCGGACACGAGCAGTACTTC. The chain uses TRBV5-8 and TRBJ2-7; no firm D call. V was shortened by 4 bases and J by 5 bases, with 10 bases between the two germline ends. The CDR3 covers 12 residues. Germline V gene lookup returns CDR1 SGHTS and CDR2 YDEGEE.

Many counts were recorded for this clonotype. The gene calls are TRBV25-1 and TRBJ2-5; TRBD2 might be the D (6 bases). The V gene's germline CDR1 is MGHDK and CDR2 SYGVNS. CDR3 size: 14 residues. V lost 6 bases and J 5 bases, leaving 16 bases between the germline ends. The CDR3 loop reads CASSKWEEKETQYF. The DNA of the CDR3 is TGTGCCAGCAGCAAGTGGGAGGAAAAGGAGACCCAGTACTTC.

This clonotype was counted ten times or more. The chain is built from TRBV5-1 and TRBJ2-3; perhaps TRBD2 as D (6 bases). This CDR3 has 16 amino acids. V lost 3 bases to trimming and J lost 1 base, with 15 bases between them. Per germline, CDR1 SGHRS and CDR2 YFSETQ. The DNA for the CDR3 is TGCGCCAGCAGCTCGGGGGTTTACTACCGCACAGATACGCAGTATTTT. Protein product: CASSSGVYYRTDTQYF.

This clonotype was observed once. J is TRBJ1-5 and V is TRBV12-5; D is ambiguous. The germline V gene encodes CDR1 LGHNT and CDR2 FRNRAP. The CDR3 loop spans 12 amino acids. V lost 7 bases, J lost 2 bases, and 6 bases lay in between. CDR3 bases: TGTGCTAGTGCGGATCGCAATCAGCCCCAGCATTTT. This codes for CASADRNQPQHF.

Ten or more counts support this clonotype. This chain uses TRBV5-5 with TRBJ2-3; a weak D match, TRBD2 (6 bases). CDR3 size: 14 residues. The V end was cut by 2 bases, the J end by 5 bases, with 12 bases between. In germline, CDR1 is SGHKS, CDR2 YYEKEE (reference sequence). The CDR3 protein is CASSFGGLKDTQYF. DNA for the CDR3: TGTGCCAGCAGCTTTGGGGGGTTGAAAGATACGCAGTATTTT.